Sequencing of this TCR beta chain was carried out in a study of T cell responses to AZD1222 COVID-19 vaccine. Regarding the study as a whole: Dominant CD4 TCR responses targeted spike regions 160-218 and 743-854. Donors in the cohort were predominantly white British and more often female, and clonal diversity was possibly underestimated. Increases in Spike-specific TCR breadth and depth were seen after two AZD1222 doses.

Some clones are missing from TCRdb's copy, which holds only in-frame ones; the method was immunoSEQ multiplex PCR. The sample carries about 100,000 clones, more than 75% recorded once. As concerns this clone: Its antigen is unknown.

Pooled together were second doses at about 4 or about 12 weeks. V lost 0 bases and J lost 1, with 10 bases in between. CDR1 and CDR2 from the germline V gene are SGDLS and YYNGEE. CDR3 size: 15 residues. This receptor was taken from an adult who received the AZD1222 COVID-19 vaccine. The chain recombines TRBV9 with TRBJ1-1; possible D gene TRBD1, 5 bases. The sample in question was peripheral blood, obtained 28 days after the second AZD1222 dose. CDR3 in DNA: TGTGCCAGCAGCGTAGATGGGGGGACGAACACTGAAGCTTTCTTT. It specifies CASSVDGGTNTEAFF.